The rows below give T cell receptor beta chains drawn from one sample of a study of CD8 T cells in ankylosing spondylitis. TCRdb recomputed calls from the 5' RACE reads with MiXCR, one row per CDR3 protein. Of 750,000 to 850,000 distinct CDR3 sequences listed, around 11% are singletons. Sequenced input: blood, either unsorted or a sorted T cell fraction (not recorded which). The receptors come from a male donor with ankylosing spondylitis. Both conserved end residues are part of each CDR3. Fields, in order: D gene, J gene, clone size, V gene, CDR3 length, CDR3 protein, CDR3 DNA. The D gene is left open where the match is weak. Size is omitted from some rows. Given values are once, few, many or a class for expanded clones.

D gene: -
J gene: TRBJ2-7
clone size: many
V gene: TRBV4-2
CDR3 length: 19
CDR3 protein: CASSQVTGFLGESSYEQYF
CDR3 DNA: TGTGCCAGCAGCCAAGTCACAGGGTTTCTGGGTGAATCCTCCTACGAGCAGTACTTC

D gene: -
J gene: TRBJ1-5
clone size: few
V gene: TRBV20-1
CDR3 length: 15
CDR3 protein: CSARDGVLGNQPQHF
CDR3 DNA: TGCAGTGCTAGAGATGGGGTGTTGGGCAATCAGCCCCAGCATTTT

D gene: TRBD1
J gene: TRBJ2-7
clone size: -
V gene: TRBV20-1
CDR3 length: 14
CDR3 protein: CSARKRQGVYEQYF
CDR3 DNA: TGCAGTGCCAGGAAGCGGCAGGGGGTATACGAGCAGTACTTC

D gene: -
J gene: TRBJ1-1
clone size: few
V gene: TRBV12-3/TRBV12-4
CDR3 length: 14
CDR3 protein: CASSLRAVNTEAFF
CDR3 DNA: TGTGCCAGCAGTTTAAGGGCGGTGAACACTGAAGCTTTCTTT

D gene: -
J gene: TRBJ2-2
clone size: -
V gene: TRBV10-3
CDR3 length: 16
CDR3 protein: CAISEMGSTNTGELFF
CDR3 DNA: TGTGCCATCAGTGAGATGGGCTCGACGAACACCGGGGAGCTGTTTTTT

D gene: -
J gene: TRBJ1-6
clone size: -
V gene: TRBV6-2/TRBV6-3
CDR3 length: 15
CDR3 protein: CASRFRQLAGSPLHF
CDR3 DNA: TGTGCCAGCAGATTTCGACAGTTAGCTGGTTCACCCCTCCACTTT

D gene: -
J gene: TRBJ2-1
clone size: -
V gene: TRBV7-2
CDR3 length: 14
CDR3 protein: CASSLASVYNEQFF
CDR3 DNA: TGTGCCAGCAGCTTAGCTAGCGTCTACAATGAGCAGTTCTTC

D gene: TRBD2
J gene: TRBJ2-3
clone size: few
V gene: TRBV20-1
CDR3 length: 16
CDR3 protein: CSATTSGGKSTDTQYF
CDR3 DNA: TGCAGTGCTACTACTAGCGGGGGGAAAAGCACAGATACGCAGTATTTT

D gene: TRBD2
J gene: TRBJ2-5
clone size: many
V gene: TRBV7-9
CDR3 length: 14
CDR3 protein: CASSSSREQETQYF
CDR3 DNA: TGTGCCAGCAGCTCCTCGCGGGAGCAAGAGACCCAGTACTTC

D gene: -
J gene: TRBJ2-2
clone size: many
V gene: TRBV29-1
CDR3 length: 13
CDR3 protein: CSVTAAGSGELFF
CDR3 DNA: TGCAGCGTCACGGCAGCGGGCTCCGGGGAGCTGTTTTTT

D gene: TRBD1
J gene: TRBJ2-5
clone size: few
V gene: TRBV12-3/TRBV12-4
CDR3 length: 16
CDR3 protein: CASSPRTGGYGETQYF
CDR3 DNA: TGTGCCAGCAGTCCGAGGACAGGGGGCTATGGAGAGACCCAGTACTTC

D gene: -
J gene: TRBJ2-5
clone size: -
V gene: TRBV9
CDR3 length: 15
CDR3 protein: CASSVMGGAEETQYF
CDR3 DNA: TGTGCCAGCAGCGTTATGGGGGGCGCAGAAGAGACCCAGTACTTC

D gene: TRBD2
J gene: TRBJ2-3
clone size: many
V gene: TRBV6-1
CDR3 length: 16
CDR3 protein: CASSRPLRGREDTQYF
CDR3 DNA: TGTGCCAGCAGCCGTCCCTTGCGGGGGAGGGAAGATACGCAGTATTTT

D gene: TRBD2
J gene: TRBJ2-1
clone size: -
V gene: TRBV7-8
CDR3 length: 19
CDR3 protein: CASSLGAGATSGSYNEQFF
CDR3 DNA: TGTGCCAGCAGCTTAGGGGCAGGGGCCACTAGCGGATCCTACAATGAGCAGTTCTTC

D gene: TRBD1
J gene: TRBJ2-3
clone size: few
V gene: TRBV20-1
CDR3 length: 16
CDR3 protein: CSASLRDRVSTDTQYF
CDR3 DNA: TGCAGTGCTAGTCTCAGGGACAGGGTGAGCACAGATACGCAGTATTTT

D gene: TRBD2
J gene: TRBJ2-7
clone size: -
V gene: TRBV20-1
CDR3 length: 15
CDR3 protein: CSAARLAGGGSEQYF
CDR3 DNA: TGCAGTGCTGCCCGACTAGCGGGAGGGGGAAGTGAGCAGTACTTC

D gene: -
J gene: TRBJ2-7
clone size: -
V gene: TRBV28
CDR3 length: 14
CDR3 protein: CASSFFGAVREQYF
CDR3 DNA: TGTGCCAGCAGTTTTTTCGGGGCAGTTCGCGAGCAGTACTTC

D gene: TRBD1
J gene: TRBJ2-7
clone size: few
V gene: TRBV5-5
CDR3 length: 14
CDR3 protein: CASSVGGTVAEQYF
CDR3 DNA: TGTGCCAGCAGCGTAGGGGGCACGGTCGCCGAGCAGTACTTC

D gene: -
J gene: TRBJ2-1
clone size: few
V gene: TRBV5-1
CDR3 length: 14
CDR3 protein: CASSLIGSGGEQFF
CDR3 DNA: TGCGCCAGCAGCTTGATTGGGTCCGGGGGTGAGCAGTTCTTC

D gene: -
J gene: TRBJ1-1
clone size: -
V gene: TRBV29-1
CDR3 length: 13
CDR3 protein: CSVEDGLWTEAFF
CDR3 DNA: TGCAGCGTTGAAGATGGATTGTGGACTGAAGCTTTCTTT

D gene: -
J gene: TRBJ2-2
clone size: -
V gene: TRBV5-5
CDR3 length: 15
CDR3 protein: CASSRQVANTGELFF
CDR3 DNA: TGTGCCAGCAGTAGACAAGTAGCGAACACCGGGGAGCTGTTTTTT

D gene: TRBD1
J gene: TRBJ2-7
clone size: -
V gene: TRBV20-1
CDR3 length: 14
CDR3 protein: CSANRDRGLRGQYF
CDR3 DNA: TGCAGTGCTAACCGGGACAGGGGCCTCCGGGGGCAGTACTTC

D gene: TRBD1
J gene: TRBJ1-2
clone size: -
V gene: TRBV5-1
CDR3 length: 14
CDR3 protein: CASSQVRQGGGYTF
CDR3 DNA: TGCGCCAGCAGCCAAGTAAGACAGGGAGGTGGCTACACCTTC

D gene: TRBD2
J gene: TRBJ2-1
clone size: -
V gene: TRBV30
CDR3 length: 15
CDR3 protein: CAWSELAGFYNEQFF
CDR3 DNA: TGTGCCTGGAGTGAACTAGCGGGGTTCTACAATGAGCAGTTCTTC

D gene: -
J gene: TRBJ1-5
clone size: many
V gene: TRBV20-1
CDR3 length: 18
CDR3 protein: CSARGHYRDPLGNQPQHF
CDR3 DNA: TGCAGTGCTAGAGGGCATTACAGGGACCCCCTTGGAAATCAGCCCCAGCATTTT

D gene: TRBD2
J gene: TRBJ2-1
clone size: few
V gene: TRBV5-1
CDR3 length: 17
CDR3 protein: CASSLSPSGRAYNEQFF
CDR3 DNA: TGCGCCAGCAGCTTGTCCCCAAGCGGGAGGGCCTACAATGAGCAGTTCTTC

D gene: -
J gene: TRBJ1-2
clone size: many
V gene: TRBV29-1
CDR3 length: 12
CDR3 protein: CSVRRGGYGYTF
CDR3 DNA: TGCAGCGTGCGGAGGGGGGGCTATGGCTACACCTTC

D gene: -
J gene: TRBJ2-1
clone size: few
V gene: TRBV12-3/TRBV12-4
CDR3 length: 14
CDR3 protein: CASNIRQTYNEQFF
CDR3 DNA: TGTGCCAGCAACATTCGGCAGACCTACAATGAGCAGTTCTTC

D gene: -
J gene: TRBJ1-2
clone size: -
V gene: TRBV5-1
CDR3 length: 15
CDR3 protein: CASSLSGRTNYGYTF
CDR3 DNA: TGCGCCAGCAGCTTGTCAGGGCGGACTAACTATGGCTACACCTTC

D gene: -
J gene: TRBJ1-1
clone size: -
V gene: TRBV28
CDR3 length: 16
CDR3 protein: CASSSTIGTVNTEAFF
CDR3 DNA: TGTGCCAGCAGTTCTACCATCGGGACGGTGAACACTGAAGCTTTCTTT

D gene: TRBD2
J gene: TRBJ2-1
clone size: few
V gene: TRBV10-3
CDR3 length: 16
CDR3 protein: CAIRATSGGNYNEQFF
CDR3 DNA: TGTGCCATCAGGGCTACTAGCGGGGGTAACTACAATGAGCAGTTCTTC

D gene: -
J gene: TRBJ2-5
clone size: -
V gene: TRBV4-3
CDR3 length: 13
CDR3 protein: CASSHDGREAQYF
CDR3 DNA: TGCGCCAGCAGCCATGACGGGCGAGAAGCCCAGTACTTC

D gene: -
J gene: TRBJ1-5
clone size: few
V gene: TRBV20-1
CDR3 length: 14
CDR3 protein: CSARRSHSNQPQHF
CDR3 DNA: TGCAGTGCTAGGCGGAGCCATAGCAATCAGCCCCAGCATTTT

D gene: TRBD1
J gene: TRBJ1-2
clone size: -
V gene: TRBV5-1
CDR3 length: 18
CDR3 protein: CASSTRTPGQGAINGYTF
CDR3 DNA: TGCGCCAGCAGCACCCGGACCCCGGGACAGGGGGCAATAAATGGCTACACCTTC

D gene: TRBD1
J gene: TRBJ1-5
clone size: few
V gene: TRBV6-1
CDR3 length: 14
CDR3 protein: CASSRTGFDQPQHF
CDR3 DNA: TGTGCCAGCAGTAGGACAGGGTTTGATCAGCCCCAGCATTTT

D gene: -
J gene: TRBJ2-2
clone size: -
V gene: TRBV15
CDR3 length: 14
CDR3 protein: CATSRGGKAGELFF
CDR3 DNA: TGTGCCACCAGCAGAGGTGGGAAGGCCGGGGAGCTGTTTTTT

D gene: -
J gene: TRBJ2-1
clone size: few
V gene: TRBV7-3
CDR3 length: 16
CDR3 protein: CASSSYFGGLANEQFF
CDR3 DNA: TGTGCCAGCAGCTCCTACTTCGGGGGATTGGCCAATGAGCAGTTCTTC

D gene: -
J gene: TRBJ2-5
clone size: -
V gene: TRBV30
CDR3 length: 12
CDR3 protein: CAWTLGGETQYF
CDR3 DNA: TGTGCCTGGACTCTAGGCGGGGAGACCCAGTACTTC

D gene: TRBD2
J gene: TRBJ2-1
clone size: few
V gene: TRBV5-1
CDR3 length: 15
CDR3 protein: CASSLVARELNEQFF
CDR3 DNA: TGCGCCAGCAGCTTGGTCGCGCGGGAGTTGAATGAGCAGTTCTTC

D gene: TRBD1
J gene: TRBJ2-3
clone size: many
V gene: TRBV5-1
CDR3 length: 17
CDR3 protein: CASSRGQGPLATDTQYF
CDR3 DNA: TGCGCCAGCAGCCGCGGACAGGGCCCATTAGCTACAGATACGCAGTATTTT